A selection of T cell receptor beta chains follows, all from one sample in a study of shared clonotypes between healthy human individuals. The assay was immunoSEQ multiplex PCR, and TCRdb's table has in-frame clones only and misses some. The table lists some 2.1 million clones, about 95% of them singletons. Sequenced sample: naive CD8+ T cells sorted from blood. Receptor source: a man aged 18 to 29 in good health. CDR3s include the opening cysteine and the closing phenylalanine or tryptophan. The D gene is left open where the match is weak. Expanded clones are given a class, and other clones once, few, many or no size at all.

CDR3 length	V gene	D gene	J gene	clone size	CDR3 protein	CDR3 DNA
15	TRBV9	TRBD2	TRBJ2-3	once	CASSVDGGAADTQYF	TGTGCCAGCAGCGTGGACGGGGGGGCGGCAGATACGCAGTATTTT
15	TRBV27	.	TRBJ2-1	.	CASSLGLASYNEQFF	TGTGCCAGCAGTTTAGGGCTAGCGAGCTACAATGAGCAGTTCTTC
16	TRBV27	.	TRBJ1-1	.	CASSLSSGIGNTEAFF	TGTGCCAGCAGTTTATCATCCGGGATCGGGAACACTGAAGCTTTCTTT
16	TRBV4-1	.	TRBJ1-6	.	CASSQEESSYNSPLHF	TGCGCCAGCAGCCAAGAAGAAAGCTCCTATAATTCACCCCTCCACTTT
15	TRBV6-6	.	TRBJ1-5	.	CASSYSLQGYQPQHF	TGTGCCAGCAGTTACAGTCTACAGGGATATCAGCCCCAGCATTTT
20	TRBV4-1	TRBD1	TRBJ2-4	.	CASSRRDRLYIGNQKNIQYF	TGCGCCAGCAGCCGGAGGGACAGGTTGTACATCGGCAATCAAAAAAACATTCAGTACTTC
13	TRBV28	.	TRBJ2-7	.	CASSTGTIYEQYF	TGTGCCAGCAGCACCGGGACCATCTACGAGCAGTACTTC
10	TRBV7-9	.	TRBJ2-2	.	CATHTGELFF	TGTGCCACCCACACCGGGGAGCTGTTTTTT
13	TRBV13	.	TRBJ1-2	.	CASRLRTLEGYTF	TGTGCCAGCAGATTGAGGACACTTGAAGGCTACACCTTC
13	TRBV27	.	TRBJ2-1	.	CASSSYDGREQFF	TGTGCCAGCAGTTCTTACGACGGCCGTGAGCAGTTCTTC
15	TRBV30	.	TRBJ2-3	.	CAWSRLGGGTDTQYF	TGTGCCTGGAGTCGGTTGGGAGGGGGGACAGATACGCAGTATTTT
10	TRBV29-1	.	TRBJ2-2	.	CSVKDGELFF	TGCAGCGTCAAAGACGGGGAGCTGTTTTTT
15	TRBV28	TRBD1	TRBJ1-6	.	CASRMTGHYNSPLHF	TGTGCCAGCAGAATGACAGGGCATTATAATTCACCCCTCCACTTT
15	TRBV18	.	TRBJ1-1	.	CASSPGVGRDTEAFF	TGTGCCAGCTCACCAGGGGTCGGGAGAGACACTGAAGCTTTCTTT